The 28 T cell receptor beta chains given below trace back to one sample, sequenced in a study of T cells in Graves' hyperthyroidism and ophthalmopathy. Amplification targeted TCR beta CDR3 regions from RNA transcripts. When the TCR CDR3 underwent first-round RT-PCR, the HTBI primer set was used. TCRdb reprocessed the multiplex PCR reads via MiXCR and lists one record per CDR3 protein. The table includes more than 350,000 distinct CDR3 sequences, approximately 16% detected once. The sample taken for sequencing was blood. The receptors derive from a woman aged 60-75 years with Graves' ophthalmopathy.

V gene TRBV11-2 combines with J gene TRBJ2-7, with 9 bases identical to TRBD1. V dropped 5 bases and J dropped 5; count of bases not matched to a gene: 10. CDR3 length equals 15 residues. Germline CDR1 and CDR2: SGHAT and FQNNGV. The CDR3 nucleotides read TGTGCCAGCAGCACCCCGGGACAGGGTTTTGACGAGCAGTACTTC. It yields the protein CASSTPGQGFDEQYF.

This clonotype was counted at least ten times. V gene TRBV5-1 combines with J gene TRBJ2-3; 8 nucleotides match TRBD2. Germline V CDR1 and CDR2: SGHRS, YFSETQ. The ends lost 0 bases at V and 8 bases at J; junction bases unmatched: 5. The CDR3 runs to 14 residues. The DNA for the CDR3 is TGCGCCAGCAGCTTGGAAGCGGGAGCCGGTACGCAGTATTTT. This sequence encodes CASSLEAGAGTQYF.

This clonotype was recorded many times. The chain links TRBV11-2 to TRBJ2-1; 8 bases line up with TRBD2. CDR3 size: 14 residues. The germline V gene has CDR1 SGHAT and CDR2 FQNNGV. V lost 5 bases, J lost 3 bases, and 3 bases stayed unmatched. The CDR3 here is CASSRTSRYNEQFF. For the CDR3, the DNA is TGTGCCAGCAGCCGGACTAGCCGCTACAATGAGCAGTTCTTC. The variable domain in full, completed from reference TRBV11-2 and TRBJ2-1, reads EAGVAQSPRYKIIEKRQSVAFWCNPISGHATLYWYQQILGQGPKLLIQFQNNGVVDDSQLPKDRFSAERLKGVDSTLKIQPAKLEDSAVYLCASSRTSRYNEQFFGPGTRLTVL.

At least ten counts were recorded for this clonotype. The chain is built from TRBV20-1 and TRBJ2-1; TRBD2 matches 7 bases. The CDR3 is 14 residues long. CDR1 is DFQATT and CDR2 is SNEGSKA in the germline V gene (reference sequence). V shed 5 bases and J 7 bases; nucleotides not matched to a gene: 11. The CDR3 DNA follows: TGCAGTGCTGGACAAGCGGGATCTGAAAATGAGCAGTTCTTC. Translating it yields CSAGQAGSENEQFF.

This clonotype was seen many times. The chain couples TRBV20-1 to TRBJ1-1; D gene ambiguous. There are 10 residues in the CDR3. Germline CDR1 is DFQATT and CDR2 is SNEGSKA (reference sequence). The ends were cut back, 4 bases at V and 11 bases at J, with 11 bases in the middle. The CDR3 bases are TGCAGTGCTATCCTGGCCCAGGCTTTCTTT. Its protein is CSAILAQAFF.

This clonotype was picked up many times. The chain uses TRBV6-5 and TRBJ1-1; no firm D call. With 2 bases removed from V and 6 bases from J, the gap between germline ends came to 13 bases. Germline-derived CDR1 and CDR2 are MNHEY and SVGAGI. CDR3 size: 14 residues. The CDR3 is CASSYIRQAAEAFF. The CDR3 DNA follows: TGTGCCAGCAGTTACATCCGCCAAGCCGCTGAAGCTTTCTTT.

This clonotype was observed many times. The chain is built from TRBV20-1 and TRBJ2-7; 10 bases agree with TRBD1. Looked up from germline, CDR1 is DFQATT and CDR2 is SNEGSKA (reference sequence). Trimming at V came to 6 bases and at J to 4 bases, leaving 6 bases not matched to a gene. This CDR3 region has 13 residues. CDR3: CSAEPGQGYEQYF. CDR3 sequence (DNA): TGCAGTGCAGAACCGGGACAGGGGTACGAGCAGTACTTC.

This clonotype was seen a few times. The chain carries TRBV9 and TRBJ1-2; D uncertain. Looked up from germline, CDR1 is SGDLS and CDR2 is YYNGEE. Trimming stripped 0 bases from V and 3 bases from J, with 9 bases between. There are 14 residues in the CDR3. CDR3 residues: CASSVGRDDYGYTF. The CDR3 DNA follows: TGTGCCAGCAGCGTAGGGCGAGACGACTATGGCTACACCTTC.

This clonotype was counted at least ten times. This chain joins TRBV5-1 and TRBJ2-1, with 11 bases that match TRBD2. V was clipped by 5 bases and J by 5 bases; unmatched bases: 6. This CDR3 has 15 amino acids. Looked up from germline, CDR1 is SGHRS and CDR2 is YFSETQ. Here the CDR3 DNA reads TGCGCCAGCAGGGATCTAGCGGGGGGACACAATGAGCAGTTCTTC. Encoded protein: CASRDLAGGHNEQFF.

The chain recombines TRBV14 with TRBJ2-6; no clear D. Germline values: CDR1 SGHDN, CDR2 FVKESK. CDR3 length equals 11 residues. V was clipped by 4 bases and J by 17 bases, with 12 bases between them. The CDR3 sequence is CASSRKSVVTF. In nucleotides, the CDR3 is TGTGCCAGCAGCCGAAAGTCTGTCGTGACTTTC.

This clonotype was counted ten times or more. The chain combines TRBV30 with TRBJ1-6; D is perhaps TRBD1 (6 bases). Germline loops: CDR1 GTSNPN, CDR2 SVGIG (reference sequence). V dropped 3 bases and J dropped 7 bases, with 10 bases sitting between them. CDR3 length equals 13 residues. The CDR3 coding sequence is TGTGCCTGGAGGCCAGGGGCAAATTCACCCCTCCACTTT. It translates to CAWRPGANSPLHF.

The chain couples TRBV19 to TRBJ2-2; D perhaps matches TRBD1 (5 bases). With 5 bases removed from V and 0 bases from J, the gap between germline ends came to 13 bases. The CDR3 length is 16 residues. Germline-derived CDR1 and CDR2 are LNHDA and SQIVND (reference sequence). The CDR3 reads CASSGSPGTNTGELFF. The DNA of the CDR3 is TGTGCCAGTAGTGGGTCTCCAGGGACGAACACCGGGGAGCTGTTTTTT.

This clonotype was seen many times. The V call is TRBV12-3 or TRBV12-4, the J call TRBJ1-4; 7 bases line up with TRBD1. The trim removed 6 bases at V and 7 bases at J, leaving 8 bases unmatched. This CDR3 has 14 amino acids. CDR3 nucleotide sequence: TGTGCCAGCAGCCCAGGGGGTATGGGTGAAAAACTGTTTTTT. Protein: CASSPGGMGEKLFF.

This clonotype was picked up many times. This chain joins TRBV12-3 or TRBV12-4 and TRBJ2-2; D not resolved. The CDR3 is made up of 15 amino acids. The V and J ends lost 0 bases and 4 bases respectively, with 9 bases between them. The CDR3 is CASSLAKMSTGELFF. CDR3 sequence (DNA): TGTGCCAGCAGTTTAGCCAAGATGAGCACCGGGGAGCTGTTTTTT.

Only a few counts were recorded for this clonotype. The chain joins TRBV6-4 to TRBJ2-1, with 14 bases matching TRBD2. CDR3 length equals 17 residues. Trimming cost V 6 bases and J 6 bases; bases outside gene matches: 10. Germline V gene lookup returns CDR1 MRHNA and CDR2 SNTAGT. The CDR3 nucleotides are TGTGCCAGCAGCCCCCGACTAGCGGGAGGGCCGGCCAATGAGCAGTTCTTC. This sequence encodes CASSPRLAGGPANEQFF.

There are many counts of this clonotype. The V and J genes are TRBV20-1 and TRBJ2-3; TRBD2 matches 7 bases. Trimming took 3 bases from V and 2 from J; bases not matched to a gene: 8. The CDR3 runs to 15 residues. Germline CDR1 is DFQATT and CDR2 is SNEGSKA (reference sequence). The CDR3 here is CSASGKAGDTDTQYF. The DNA of the CDR3 is TGCAGTGCTAGCGGAAAGGCGGGAGACACAGATACGCAGTATTTT.

This clonotype was picked up many times. The chain couples TRBV7-2 to TRBJ2-7; D remains ambiguous. V was trimmed by 0 bases and J by 1 base, leaving 10 bases between them. CDR1 SGHTA and CDR2 FQGNSA come from the germline V gene. This CDR3 region has 15 residues. DNA of the CDR3: TGTGCCAGCAGCTTAGCCCAAGGGTTATCCTACGAGCAGTACTTC. Translated: CASSLAQGLSYEQYF.

This clonotype has a count of ten or more. The V call is TRBV27, the J call TRBJ1-4, with D unclear. This CDR3 region has 13 residues. Germline V gene sequence: CDR1 MNHEY, CDR2 SMNVEV (reference sequence). V was clipped by 5 bases and J by 7 bases, with 11 bases between them. This CDR3 is CASSPRRSEKLFF. For the CDR3, the DNA is TGTGCCAGCAGTCCCCGTCGCTCTGAAAAACTGTTTTTT.

Ten or more counts support this clonotype. The DNA for the CDR3 is TGCAGTGCTAGGATGGCGGGAGAACGAAATGAGCAGTTCTTC. Protein sequence: CSARMAGERNEQFF. The chain carries TRBV20-1 and TRBJ2-1; 7 bases agree with TRBD2. The CDR3 length is 14 residues. The V segment lost 3 bases and the J segment 7 bases; nucleotides outside the gene matches: 9. CDR1 and CDR2 from the germline V gene are DFQATT and SNEGSKA (reference sequence).

The chain joins TRBV6-1 to TRBJ2-5, with D possibly called TRBD1 or TRBD2 (5 bases each). Germline loops: CDR1 MNHNS, CDR2 SASEGT. The CDR3 is made up of 15 amino acids. The V end was cut by 4 bases, the J end by 5 bases, with 17 bases between. The CDR3 DNA reads TGTGCCAGCAGTGCCACCGGGACGGCCTGGGAGACCCAGTACTTC. It specifies CASSATGTAWETQYF.

CDR3 protein: CASSFAGAGYTQYF. The CDR3 DNA sequence: TGTGCCAGCAGTTTTGCGGGAGCCGGATATACGCAGTATTTT. The chain recombines TRBV12-3 or TRBV12-4 with TRBJ2-3, with TRBD2 matching 7 bases. The CDR3 contains 14 residues. The V gene end was trimmed by 3 bases and the J gene end by 7 bases; junction bases not matched to a gene: 7.

This clonotype was found a few times. V gene TRBV7-3 combines with J gene TRBJ2-3; D might be TRBD2 (6 bases). The CDR3 extends over 16 amino acids. V lost 2 bases to trimming and J lost 2 bases, with 14 bases between them. Germline lookup yields CDR1 SGHTA and CDR2 FQGTGA. CDR3 sequence (DNA): TGTGCCAGCAGCTTACTAGCGCGCATTGACACAGATACGCAGTATTTT. It yields the protein CASSLLARIDTDTQYF.

This clonotype has a count of ten or more. This sequence joins TRBV6-6 and TRBJ2-2, with D possibly being TRBD2 (5 bases). The CDR3 loop spans 14 amino acids. The ends were cut back, 2 bases at V and 4 bases at J, with 8 bases in the middle. CDR1 is MNHNY, CDR2 SVGAGI, per germline (reference sequence). CDR3 sequence reads: CASSYVRGTGELFF. DNA of the CDR3: TGTGCCAGCAGTTACGTCCGGGGCACCGGGGAGCTGTTTTTT.

For the CDR3, the DNA is TGTGCCAGCAGCCAGACAGGCTTGAGCACCGGGGAGCTGTTTTTT. Protein product: CASSQTGLSTGELFF. The rearrangement joins TRBV6-2 or TRBV6-3 to TRBJ2-2, with a possible D match to TRBD1 (6 bases). Trimming removed 6 bases at V and 4 bases at J, with 15 bases between. The CDR3 is 15 residues long. Looked up from germline, CDR1 is MNHEY and CDR2 is SVGEGT.

V and J are TRBV13 and TRBJ2-7; 7 positions match TRBD2. The CDR3 loop spans 14 amino acids. V trimming: 4 bases; J trimming: 4 bases; junction bases outside the gene matches: 7. Germline-derived CDR1 and CDR2 are PRHDT and FYEKMQ (reference sequence). In DNA, the CDR3 is TGTGCCAGCAGCTCAGGACTAGAAAGGTACGAGCAGTACTTC. It is translated as CASSSGLERYEQYF.

The chain recombines TRBV25-1 with TRBJ1-1; 7 bases match TRBD1. CDR1 MGHDK and CDR2 SYGVNS come from the germline V gene. The CDR3 loop spans 13 amino acids. After removal of 2 bases from V and 3 bases from J, the junction contained 0 bases not matched to a gene. CDR3 region: CASSEGTDTEAFF. The CDR3 region has the DNA TGTGCCAGCAGTGAAGGGACAGACACTGAAGCTTTCTTT.

The table lists this clonotype with a few counts. The chain recombines TRBV30 with TRBJ2-1; 9 nucleotides agree with TRBD2. CDR1 and CDR2 from the germline V gene are GTSNPN and SVGIG (reference sequence). The CDR3 consists of 15 residues. With V trimmed by 0 bases and J by 6 bases, 6 bases remained unmatched. DNA for the CDR3: TGTGCCTGGAGTGTAATCGCGGGAGGGCCCAATGAGCAGTTCTTC. It is translated as CAWSVIAGGPNEQFF.

At least ten counts were recorded for this clonotype. The chain has TRBV28 and TRBJ2-7; TRBD1 matches 9 bases. Germline CDR1 reads MDHEN; CDR2 reads SYDVKM. V lost 6 bases, J lost 2 bases, and 11 bases stayed unmatched. This CDR3 region has 16 residues. As DNA, the CDR3 is TGTGCCAGCAGCCCCCCGGGACAGGGTATCCCCTACGAGCAGTACTTC. Translation: CASSPPGQGIPYEQYF.